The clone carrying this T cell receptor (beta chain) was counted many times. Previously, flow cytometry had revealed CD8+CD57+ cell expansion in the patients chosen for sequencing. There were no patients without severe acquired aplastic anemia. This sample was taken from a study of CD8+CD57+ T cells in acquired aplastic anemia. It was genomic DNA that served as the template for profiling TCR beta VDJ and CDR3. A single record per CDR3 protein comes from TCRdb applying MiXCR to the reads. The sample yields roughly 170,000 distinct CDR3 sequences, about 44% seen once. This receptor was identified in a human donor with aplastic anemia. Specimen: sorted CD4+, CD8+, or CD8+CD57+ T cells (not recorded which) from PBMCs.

This CDR3 is CASSDRDRGRRGTEAFF. The CDR3 DNA reads as TGTGCCAGCAGTGATAGGGACAGGGGGCGAAGGGGCACTGAAGCTTTCTTT. This sequence joins TRBV2 and TRBJ1-1; 12 nucleotides align to TRBD1. Germline loops: CDR1 SNHLY, CDR2 FYNNEI. Losses at the gene ends were 3 bases for V and 4 bases for J; bases not matched to a gene: 9. The CDR3 is 17 amino acids.